The sequence of this T cell receptor (beta chain) was determined in a study of cytomegalovirus exposure and HLA in healthy donors. Overall study context: Earlier sequencing of about 179 million T cells yielded 100 million to 120 million unique TCR beta sequences.

A note on this clone: Its antigen is as yet unknown.

Regarding the study as a whole: 87-base-pair reads could not separate some V segments, including TRBV6-2 and TRBV6-3.

Primers: 60 Vbeta forward and 13 Jbeta reverse. Repertoires were generated with immunoSEQ multiplex PCR, while TCRdb's copy carries only in-frame clones and drops some. The table lists around 190,000 clones, 81% of them singletons. The CDR3 covers 15 residues. Germline values: CDR1 SGHRS, CDR2 YFSETQ. V was clipped by 0 bases and J by 1 base, with 10 bases between them. Sample: PBMCs. The chain combines TRBV5-1 with TRBJ2-5; weak D call: TRBD2 (5 bases). This sequence was found in a man aged 18 to 29 in good health and CMV-seronegative. This CDR3 is CASSLGNGGQETQYF. Here the CDR3 DNA reads TGCGCCAGCAGCTTGGGGAACGGAGGCCAAGAGACCCAGTACTTC.